This TCR beta chain was observed in a study of molecular identifiers for immune sequencing clone quantification (dated by TCRdb to 2017 to 2018). Concerning the study at large: For a replicate experiment, the RNA from either 20,000 or 100,000 naive CD8 T cells was divided into five aliquots, and four of those aliquots went on to sequencing. CD8 T cells were used in a methods study to benchmark molecular-identifier clustering-based TCR repertoire sequencing (MIDCIRS) and TCR RNA copy counting. Overall results and qualifications from the work: Highly expanded clone sizes could be underestimated if identical TCR molecules share a barcode. When barcode sub-clustering was not used, chimeric consensus sequences inflated TCR diversity, with chimeras reaching as high as 47%. In CMV-specific effector cells, clones with more than 20 RNA copies accounted for over 99% of molecules, whereas in naive cells such clones accounted for under 1%. Modeling estimated 3 to 3.5 recovered TCR RNA copies per cell, compared with about 10 by digital PCR, which implies roughly 30% capture efficiency. Spiked-in Jurkat TCR RNA (approximately eleven copies' worth), which is not part of the donor repertoire, was contained in the naive libraries. Spiked-in Jurkat TCR RNA equal to a single cell's worth was reported to be detectable even within 1,100,000 naive CD8 T cells.

Turning to this clonotype: Its antigen has not been determined. It has no much larger one-base neighbor in the sample; base qualities were not kept.

Libraries of naive CD8 T cells were built from around 20,000 to 990,000 sorted cells, with 10%, 30% or 50% of the purified RNA used. Naive CD8 T cells were FACS-sorted as CD8+CD4-CCR7+CD45RA+ on a BD FACSAria II into RLT Plus buffer. To test detection sensitivity, Jurkat RNA equal to about nine TCR copies was added to samples of about 20,000-1,000,000 naive CD8 T cells. Enrichment of CD8 T cells was done with RosetteSep CD8+ T Cell Enrichment Cocktail plus Ficoll-Paque, and ACK red cell lysis came afterward. The library was produced with PCR. The sequencer was a NextSeq 500. Bulk TCR libraries were made following a previously described method, with the TCR primers given in Table S5. The Qiagen AllPrep DNA/RNA kit was used to purify total RNA. Reads from multiple sequencing runs of the same library were pooled before analysis. Per the original workflow: Reads were retained only if their TCR constant sequence matched exactly, and those retained reads were trimmed to 150 nt and grouped according to their 12-nt molecular barcodes. Reads inside each barcode group were sub-clustered using a 15% Levenshtein threshold, and a quality-weighted consensus sequence was constructed for each RNA molecule. Non-functional sequences were discarded, and so were lower-count sequences lying one edit away from another sequence. On the basis of fitting two negative binomial distributions, barcode sub-clusters with fewer than 20% of the maximum read count were discarded. TCRdb applied fastp at Q25 and MiXCR to the public reads, then kept only in-frame beta chains. Rows merge per CDR3 protein into single entries with the most common DNA and genes. The V and J calls here are based on TCRdb, not the publication. This sample holds over 85,000 distinct CDR3 sequences; 30% to 45% were observed only once. Of the sample, 9.5% to 10% is held by the ten largest clones.

CDR3 length: 15 amino acids, cysteine to phenylalanine. The kept DNA is CDR3 alone, 45 bases in frame from the first base. Taken from the germline V gene (reference sequence), the CDR1 and CDR2 loops are LNHDA and SQIVND. From V the trimming removes 6 bases and from J it removes 6 bases, while the gene matches leave 11 bases of the junction unaccounted for. The sequenced material came from naive CD8+ T cells from blood, with Jurkat cell RNA spiked in. The cell subset or site label on this specimen signifies: FACS-sorted CD8+CD4-CCR7+CD45RA+ naive T cells. The chain joins TRBV19 to TRBJ2-1; TRBD2 lines up with 7 middle nucleotides. This TCR was recovered from a human donor in good health. Some libraries in this study had Jurkat cell RNA spiked in. DNA sequence: TGTGCCAGTAGAAAAGGCGGGAGAGGTAGCAATGAGCAGTTCTTC. It translates as CASRKGGRGSNEQFF. The CDR3 plus the reference TRBV19 and TRBJ2-1 genes for the other parts give the full variable domain: DGGITQSPKYLFRKEGQNVTLSCEQNLNHDAMYWYRQDPGQGLRLIYYSQIVNDFQKGDIAEGYSVSREKKESFPLTVTSAQKNPTAFYLCASRKGGRGSNEQFFGPGTRLTVL.